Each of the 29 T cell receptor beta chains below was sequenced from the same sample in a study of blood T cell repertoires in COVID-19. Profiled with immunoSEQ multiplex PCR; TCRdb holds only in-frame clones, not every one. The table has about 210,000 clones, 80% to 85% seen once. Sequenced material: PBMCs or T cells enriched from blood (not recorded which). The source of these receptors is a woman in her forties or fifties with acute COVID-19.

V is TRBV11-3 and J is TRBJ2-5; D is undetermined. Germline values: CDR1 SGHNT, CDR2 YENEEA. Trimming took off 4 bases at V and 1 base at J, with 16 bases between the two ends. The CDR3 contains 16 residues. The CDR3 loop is CASSSTKLWSQETQYF. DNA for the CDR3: TGTGCCAGCAGCTCCACGAAGCTTTGGTCCCAAGAGACCCAGTACTTC.

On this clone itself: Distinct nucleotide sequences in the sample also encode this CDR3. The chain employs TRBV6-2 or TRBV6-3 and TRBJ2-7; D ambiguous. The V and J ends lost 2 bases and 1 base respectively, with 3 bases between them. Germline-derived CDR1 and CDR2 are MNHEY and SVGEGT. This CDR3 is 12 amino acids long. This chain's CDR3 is CASSYASYEQYF. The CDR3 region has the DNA TGTGCCAGCAGTTACGCGTCCTACGAGCAGTACTTC.

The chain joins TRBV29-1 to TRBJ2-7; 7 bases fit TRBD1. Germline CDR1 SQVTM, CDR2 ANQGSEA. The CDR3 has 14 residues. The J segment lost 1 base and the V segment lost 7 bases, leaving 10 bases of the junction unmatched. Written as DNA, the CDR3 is TGCAGCGCCCGAGGGGACAGCTCATCCTACGAGCAGTACTTC. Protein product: CSARGDSSSYEQYF.

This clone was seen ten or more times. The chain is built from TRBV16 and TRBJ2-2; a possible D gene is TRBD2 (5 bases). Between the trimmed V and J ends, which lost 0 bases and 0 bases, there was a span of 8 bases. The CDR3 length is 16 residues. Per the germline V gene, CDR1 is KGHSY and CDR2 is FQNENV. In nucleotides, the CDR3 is TGTGCCAGCAGCCAATCTCCCGGGGCGAACACCGGGGAGCTGTTTTTT. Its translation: CASSQSPGANTGELFF.

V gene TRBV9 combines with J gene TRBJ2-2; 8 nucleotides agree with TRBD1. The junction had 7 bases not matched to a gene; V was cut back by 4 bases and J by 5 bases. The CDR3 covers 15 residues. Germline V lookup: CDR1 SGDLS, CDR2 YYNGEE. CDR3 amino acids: CASSSRDRQTGELFF. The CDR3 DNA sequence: TGTGCCAGCAGCTCGCGGGACAGGCAGACCGGGGAGCTGTTTTTT.

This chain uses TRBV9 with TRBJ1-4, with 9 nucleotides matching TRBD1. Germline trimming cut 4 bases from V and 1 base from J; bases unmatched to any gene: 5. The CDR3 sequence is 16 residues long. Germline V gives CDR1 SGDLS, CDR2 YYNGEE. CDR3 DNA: TGTGCCAGCAGCATGCAGACAGGGGGAACTAATGAAAAACTGTTTTTT. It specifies CASSMQTGGTNEKLFF. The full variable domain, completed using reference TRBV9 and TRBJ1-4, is DSGVTQTPKHLITATGQRVTLRCSPRSGDLSVYWYQQSLDQGLQFLIQYYNGEERAKGNILERFSAQQFPDLHSELNLSSLELGDSALYFCASSMQTGGTNEKLFFGSGTQLSVL.

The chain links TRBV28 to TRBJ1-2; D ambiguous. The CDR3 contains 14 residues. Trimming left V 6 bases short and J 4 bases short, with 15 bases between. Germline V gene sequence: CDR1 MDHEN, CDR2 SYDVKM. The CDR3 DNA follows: TGTGCCAGCAGCACCCCACAGTTCGTCTATGGCTACACCTTC. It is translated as CASSTPQFVYGYTF.

CDR3 DNA: TGCAGCGCCTCCCCAGACAGGGAAAACTATGGCTACACCTTC. It translates to CSASPDRENYGYTF. The V call is TRBV29-1, the J call TRBJ1-2; 7 bases fit TRBD1. CDR1 and CDR2 (germline): SQVTM, ANQGSEA. V dropped 7 bases and J dropped 2; count of bases not matched to a gene: 10. The CDR3 runs to 14 residues.

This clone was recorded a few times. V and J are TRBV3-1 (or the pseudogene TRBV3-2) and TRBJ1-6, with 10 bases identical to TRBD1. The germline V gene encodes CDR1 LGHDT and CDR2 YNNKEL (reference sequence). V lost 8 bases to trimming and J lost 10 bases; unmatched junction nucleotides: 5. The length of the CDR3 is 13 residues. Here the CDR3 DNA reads TGTGCCAGCCGACAGGGGGCTCGGTCACCCCTCCACTTT. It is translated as CASRQGARSPLHF.

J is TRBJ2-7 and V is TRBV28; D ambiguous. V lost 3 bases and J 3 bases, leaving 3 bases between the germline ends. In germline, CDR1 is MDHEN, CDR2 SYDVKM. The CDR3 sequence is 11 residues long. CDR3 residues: CASSFYYEQYF. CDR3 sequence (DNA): TGTGCCAGCAGTTTTTACTACGAGCAGTACTTC.

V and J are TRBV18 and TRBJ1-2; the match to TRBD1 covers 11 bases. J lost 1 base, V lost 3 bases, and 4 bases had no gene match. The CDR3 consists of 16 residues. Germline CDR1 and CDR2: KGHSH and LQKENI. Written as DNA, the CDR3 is TGTGCCAGCTCACCTGCCGGGACAGGGGGTAACTATGGCTACACCTTC. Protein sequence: CASSPAGTGGNYGYTF.

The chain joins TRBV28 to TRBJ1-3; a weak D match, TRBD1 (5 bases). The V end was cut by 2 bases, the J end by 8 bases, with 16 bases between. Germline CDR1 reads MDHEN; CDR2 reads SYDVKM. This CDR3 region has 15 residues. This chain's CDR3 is CASSLGARVSDTIYF. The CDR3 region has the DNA TGTGCCAGCAGTTTAGGTGCCAGGGTCTCTGACACCATATATTTT.

The DNA for the CDR3 is TGTGCCATCAGTGACCCCGGGACAGCCTCCTACGAGCAGTACTTC. Translating gives CAISDPGTASYEQYF. The chain employs TRBV10-3 and TRBJ2-7; 7 bases match TRBD1. CDR1 and CDR2 (germline): ENHRY, SYGVKD. This CDR3 is 15 amino acids long. V shed 3 bases, J shed 0 bases, and the junction held 5 bases outside the gene matches.

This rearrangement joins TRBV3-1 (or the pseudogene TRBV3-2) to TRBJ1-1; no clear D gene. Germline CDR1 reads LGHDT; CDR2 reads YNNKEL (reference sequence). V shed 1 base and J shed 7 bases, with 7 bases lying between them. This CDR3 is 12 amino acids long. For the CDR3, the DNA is TGTGCCAGCAGCCAAGGAAAGCTTGAAGCTTTCTTT. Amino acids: CASSQGKLEAFF.

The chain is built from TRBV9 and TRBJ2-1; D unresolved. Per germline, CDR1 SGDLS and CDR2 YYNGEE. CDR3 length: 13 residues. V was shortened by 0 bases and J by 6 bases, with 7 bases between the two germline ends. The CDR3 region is CASSVGSINEQFF. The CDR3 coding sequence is TGTGCCAGCAGCGTAGGGAGCATCAATGAGCAGTTCTTC.

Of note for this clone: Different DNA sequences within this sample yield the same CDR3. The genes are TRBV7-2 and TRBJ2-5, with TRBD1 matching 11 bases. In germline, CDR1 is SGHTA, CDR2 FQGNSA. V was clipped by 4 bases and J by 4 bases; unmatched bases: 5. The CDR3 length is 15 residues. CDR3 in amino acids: CASSWTGGERETQYF. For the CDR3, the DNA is TGTGCCAGCAGCTGGACAGGGGGCGAAAGAGAGACCCAGTACTTC. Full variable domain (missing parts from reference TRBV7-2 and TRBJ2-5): GAGVSQSPSNKVTEKGKDVELRCDPISGHTALYWYRQSLGQGLEFLIYFQGNSAPDKSGLPSDRFSAERTGGSVSTLTIQRTQQEDSAVYLCASSWTGGERETQYFGPGTRLLVL.

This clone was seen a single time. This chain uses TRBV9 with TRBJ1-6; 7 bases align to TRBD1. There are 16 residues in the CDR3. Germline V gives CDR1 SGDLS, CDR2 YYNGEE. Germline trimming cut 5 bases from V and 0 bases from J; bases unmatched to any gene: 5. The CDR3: CASRTGPSSYNSPLHF. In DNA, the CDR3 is TGTGCCAGCAGGACAGGGCCGAGCTCCTATAATTCACCCCTCCACTTT. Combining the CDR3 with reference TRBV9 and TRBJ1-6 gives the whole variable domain DSGVTQTPKHLITATGQRVTLRCSPRSGDLSVYWYQQSLDQGLQFLIQYYNGEERAKGNILERFSAQQFPDLHSELNLSSLELGDSALYFCASRTGPSSYNSPLHFGNGTRLTVT.

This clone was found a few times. The CDR3 nucleotides are TGTGCCAGCAGGACCCCCCAGGGGTTGTCTTTCTTT. The encoded protein is CASRTPQGLSFF. The rearrangement uses TRBV27 and TRBJ1-1, with D maybe TRBD1 (6 bases). CDR3 length: 12 residues. Germline CDR1 and CDR2: MNHEY and SMNVEV (reference sequence). V lost 6 bases and J lost 12, with 17 bases in between.

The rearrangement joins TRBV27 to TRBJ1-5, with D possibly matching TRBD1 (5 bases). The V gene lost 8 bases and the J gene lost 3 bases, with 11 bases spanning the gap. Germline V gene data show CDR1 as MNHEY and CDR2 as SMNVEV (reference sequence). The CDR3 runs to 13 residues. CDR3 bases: TGTGCCAGCGGGGGGGTGTACAATCAGCCCCAGCATTTT. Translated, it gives CASGGVYNQPQHF.

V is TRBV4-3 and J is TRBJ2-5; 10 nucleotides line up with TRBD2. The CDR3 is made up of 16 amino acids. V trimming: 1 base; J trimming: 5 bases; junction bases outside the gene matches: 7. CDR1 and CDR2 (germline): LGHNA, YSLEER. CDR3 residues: CASSQGASGRGETQYF. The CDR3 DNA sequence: TGCGCCAGCAGCCAAGGGGCAAGCGGGAGGGGGGAGACCCAGTACTTC.

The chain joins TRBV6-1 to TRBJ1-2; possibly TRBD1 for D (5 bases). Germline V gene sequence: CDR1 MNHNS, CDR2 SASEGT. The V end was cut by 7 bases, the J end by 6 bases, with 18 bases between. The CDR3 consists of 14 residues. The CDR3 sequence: CASTSYLGGHGYTF. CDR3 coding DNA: TGTGCCAGCACGTCTTACCTCGGGGGTCATGGCTACACCTTC.

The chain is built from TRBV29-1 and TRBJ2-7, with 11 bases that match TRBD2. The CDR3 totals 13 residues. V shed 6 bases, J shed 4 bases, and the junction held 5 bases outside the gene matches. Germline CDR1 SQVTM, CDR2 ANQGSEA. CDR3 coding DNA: TGCAGCGTGTGGCTAGCGGGAGGTTACGAGCAGTACTTC. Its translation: CSVWLAGGYEQYF.

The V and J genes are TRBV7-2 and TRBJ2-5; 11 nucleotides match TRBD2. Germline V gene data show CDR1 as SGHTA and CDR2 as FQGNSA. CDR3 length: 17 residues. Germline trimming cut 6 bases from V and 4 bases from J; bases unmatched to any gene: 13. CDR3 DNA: TGTGCCAGCAGTAGGGGCCCTAGCGGGGGGCCGCGAGAGACCCAGTACTTC. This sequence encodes CASSRGPSGGPRETQYF.

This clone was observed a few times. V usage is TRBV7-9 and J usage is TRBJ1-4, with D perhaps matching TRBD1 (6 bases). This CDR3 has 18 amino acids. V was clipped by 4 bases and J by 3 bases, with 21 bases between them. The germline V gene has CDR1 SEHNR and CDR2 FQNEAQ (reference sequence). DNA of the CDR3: TGTGCCAGCAGCTCCTCGACAGGTCAATTGATCGCTAATGAAAAACTGTTTTTT. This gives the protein CASSSSTGQLIANEKLFF.

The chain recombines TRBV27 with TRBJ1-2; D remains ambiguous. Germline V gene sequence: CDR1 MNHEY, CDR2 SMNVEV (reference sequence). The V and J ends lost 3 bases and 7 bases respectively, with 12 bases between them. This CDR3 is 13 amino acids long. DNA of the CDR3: TGTGCCAGCAGTTTGCGAAGAGGAGTTGGCTACACCTTC. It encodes CASSLRRGVGYTF.

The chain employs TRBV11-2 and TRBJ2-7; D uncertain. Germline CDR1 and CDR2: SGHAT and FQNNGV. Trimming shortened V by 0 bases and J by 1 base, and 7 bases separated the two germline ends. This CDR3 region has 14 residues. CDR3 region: CASSLESVSYEQYF. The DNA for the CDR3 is TGTGCCAGCAGCTTAGAATCCGTTTCCTACGAGCAGTACTTC.

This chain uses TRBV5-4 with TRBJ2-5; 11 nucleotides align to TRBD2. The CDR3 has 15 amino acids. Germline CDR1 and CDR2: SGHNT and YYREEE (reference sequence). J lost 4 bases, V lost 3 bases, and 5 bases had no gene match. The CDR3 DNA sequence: TGTGCCAGCAGCTCGACCGGGACTAGCGGAGAGACCCAGTACTTC. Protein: CASSSTGTSGETQYF.

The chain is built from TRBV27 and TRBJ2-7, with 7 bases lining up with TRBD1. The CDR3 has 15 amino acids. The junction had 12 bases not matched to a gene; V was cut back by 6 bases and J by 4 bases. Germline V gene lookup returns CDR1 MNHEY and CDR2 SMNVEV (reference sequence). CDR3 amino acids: CASSWGQSFSYEQYF. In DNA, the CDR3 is TGTGCCAGCAGCTGGGGACAGAGTTTTTCTTACGAGCAGTACTTC.

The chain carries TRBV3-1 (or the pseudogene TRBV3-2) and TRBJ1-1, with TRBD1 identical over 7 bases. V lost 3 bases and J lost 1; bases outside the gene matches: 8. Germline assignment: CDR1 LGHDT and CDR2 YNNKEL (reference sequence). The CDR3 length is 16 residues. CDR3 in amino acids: CASSQGTAGGNTEAFF. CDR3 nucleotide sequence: TGTGCCAGCAGCCAGGGGACAGCCGGAGGGAACACTGAAGCTTTCTTT.